This T cell receptor beta chain is from a study of cytomegalovirus exposure and HLA in healthy donors. The germline CDR1 and CDR2 sequences are SGHNT and YENEEA. The CDR3 is made up of 19 amino acids. V dropped 0 bases and J dropped 1 base, with 19 bases sitting between them. Study-wide findings and caveats: It was reported that TCR beta sequences correctly inferred the HLA-A and HLA-B alleles for most subjects.

About this clone itself: What it binds is not known.

Primers for the PCR totalled 60 Vbeta and 13 Jbeta. Clones were read by immunoSEQ multiplex PCR, and TCRdb kept only the in-frame ones, dropping some. Among hundreds of thousands of clones listed, almost 85% were seen once. The specimen sequenced was PBMCs. This sequence originates from a woman aged 40 to 50 in good health and CMV-seronegative. The rearrangement links TRBV11-3 to TRBJ1-3; D gene ambiguous. The CDR3 bases are TGTGCCAGCAGCTTAGAGGAGGCTCAGGATGTCATTTCTGGAAACACCATATATTTT. Protein product: CASSLEEAQDVISGNTIYF.